The rows below give T cell receptor beta chains drawn from one sample of a study of shared clonotypes between healthy human individuals. Assay used: immunoSEQ multiplex PCR; TCRdb lists only in-frame clones, some missing. The table has 2 million to 3 million clones, 90% to 95% seen once. The sequenced sample consisted of naive CD4+ T cells sorted from blood. Receptors were obtained from a man younger than 35 in good health. CDR3s include the opening cysteine and the closing phenylalanine or tryptophan. The order of the fields is CDR3 protein, CDR3 DNA, V gene, J gene, clone size, D gene. A D gene is named only where the DNA matches it firmly. Clone sizes are given selectively: once, few, many, or a class where the clone is expanded.

CASRKGEGAGELFF,TGTGCCAGCAGGAAGGGAGAAGGGGCCGGGGAGCTGTTTTTT,TRBV27,TRBJ2-2,NA,NA
CASSFPRVGETQYF,TGCGCCAGCAGCTTTCCTAGGGTTGGAGAGACCCAGTACTTC,TRBV5-1,TRBJ2-5,NA,NA
CASSPRRGENTGELFF,TGTGCCAGCTCACCACGCAGGGGCGAGAACACCGGGGAGCTGTTTTTT,TRBV18,TRBJ2-2,NA,NA
CASSLDRPNTGELFF,TGTGCCAGCAGCTTAGACCGCCCGAACACCGGGGAGCTGTTTTTT,TRBV7-3,TRBJ2-2,NA,NA
CASSPRTIETQYF,TGTGCCAGCTCACCCCGAACCATAGAGACCCAGTACTTC,TRBV18,TRBJ2-5,NA,NA
CAVGQGLNTEAFF,TGTGCCGTCGGGCAGGGGCTTAACACTGAAGCTTTCTTT,TRBV10-3,TRBJ1-1,NA,NA
CASGVGTGGLGNTIYF,TGTGCTAGTGGCGTTGGGACAGGGGGCCTCGGAAACACCATATATTTT,TRBV12-5,TRBJ1-3,NA,TRBD1
CASSLPGDGRNQPQHF,TGCGCCAGCAGCTTGCCCGGGGACGGCAGAAATCAGCCCCAGCATTTT,TRBV5-1,TRBJ1-5,NA,NA
CAWSFSGETQYF,TGTGCCTGGAGTTTCAGTGGAGAGACCCAGTACTTC,TRBV30,TRBJ2-5,NA,NA
CASSSSNIQYF,TGTGCCAGCAGCTCCTCAAACATTCAGTACTTC,TRBV5-4,TRBJ2-4,NA,NA
CASSSRSGRGNEQFF,TGTGCCAGTAGTAGCCGTAGCGGGAGAGGGAATGAGCAGTTCTTC,TRBV19,TRBJ2-1,once,TRBD2
CASSFGDSNQPQHF,TGCGCCAGCAGCTTCGGGGATAGCAATCAGCCCCAGCATTTT,TRBV5-1,TRBJ1-5,NA,NA
CASSGNGQGREKLFF,TGTGCCAGCAGCGGGAACGGACAGGGGAGGGAAAAACTGTTTTTT,TRBV9,TRBJ1-4,NA,TRBD1
CASSYGQGSDTQYF,TGTGCCAGCAGCTATGGACAGGGGTCAGATACGCAGTATTTT,TRBV5-4,TRBJ2-3,once,TRBD1
CASSVGWSYEQYF,TGTGCCAGCAGTGTTGGATGGTCCTACGAGCAGTACTTC,TRBV2,TRBJ2-7,NA,NA
CATSSEPLNEKLFF,TGTGCCACCAGCAGTGAACCCTTGAATGAAAAACTGTTTTTT,TRBV15,TRBJ1-4,NA,NA
CASSLGQGEAYEQYF,TGTGCCAGCAGCTTAGGCCAGGGGGAAGCCTACGAGCAGTACTTC,TRBV7-2,TRBJ2-7,NA,TRBD1
CASSLRESQPQHF,TGTGCCAGCAGTCTCAGGGAGAGCCAGCCCCAGCATTTT,TRBV27,TRBJ1-5,NA,NA
CASSEERATDEQYF,TGTGCCAGCAGTGAAGAGCGGGCCACAGACGAGCAGTACTTC,TRBV2,TRBJ2-7,NA,NA
CASSPAQNTGELFF,TGCGCCAGCAGCCCGGCGCAGAACACCGGGGAGCTGTTTTTT,TRBV4-1,TRBJ2-2,NA,NA
CASSLLDRGTEAFF,TGTGCCAGCAGTCTTTTGGACAGGGGGACTGAAGCTTTCTTT,TRBV6-1,TRBJ1-1,NA,TRBD1
CASSPESGYNEQFF,TGTGCCAGCAGCCCGGAATCCGGTTACAATGAGCAGTTCTTC,TRBV11-2,TRBJ2-1,NA,NA
CASSLFREVGEQYF,TGCGCCAGCAGCTTGTTCCGGGAAGTTGGAGAGCAGTACTTC,TRBV5-1,TRBJ2-7,NA,NA
CASSVAGRTDTQYF,TGTGCCAGCTCAGTAGCGGGCCGCACAGATACGCAGTATTTT,TRBV25-1,TRBJ2-3,NA,TRBD2
CAWSVLNEKLFF,TGTGCCTGGAGTGTATTGAATGAAAAACTGTTTTTT,TRBV30,TRBJ1-4,NA,NA
CASSLGGGLAQETQYF,TGTGCCAGCAGCTTAGGAGGAGGACTAGCCCAAGAGACCCAGTACTTC,TRBV7-2,TRBJ2-5,NA,TRBD2
CSVGLPATGGYTF,TGCAGCGTCGGCCTCCCGGCAACTGGTGGCTACACCTTC,TRBV29-1,TRBJ1-2,NA,NA
CASSPSGRVTGELFF,TGTGCCAGCAGCCCGAGCGGGAGGGTCACCGGGGAGCTGTTTTTT,TRBV7-2,TRBJ2-2,NA,TRBD2
CASSGPAGGPYEQYF,TGTGCCAGCAGTGGCCCAGCGGGGGGGCCCTACGAGCAGTACTTC,TRBV6-1,TRBJ2-7,NA,TRBD2
CASSESGEIYEQYF,TGTGCCAGCAGTGAAAGTGGGGAAATCTACGAGCAGTACTTC,TRBV6-1,TRBJ2-7,NA,NA
CASTRMSTDTQYF,TGTGCCAGCACGCGGATGAGCACAGATACGCAGTATTTT,TRBV2,TRBJ2-3,NA,NA
CAISERGYGYTF,TGTGCCATCAGTGAGCGGGGCTATGGCTACACCTTC,TRBV10-3,TRBJ1-2,NA,NA
CASRSGIDRGRSYEQYF,TGTGCCAGTAGAAGCGGGATTGATAGGGGTAGGTCCTACGAGCAGTACTTC,TRBV19,TRBJ2-7,NA,TRBD2
CASSQGQGAPSNIQYF,TGTGCCAGCAGCCAGGGACAGGGGGCGCCGTCAAACATTCAGTACTTC,TRBV5-4,TRBJ2-4,NA,TRBD1
CASSSPQGVFYEQYF,TGTGCCAGCAGCTCGCCACAGGGGGTGTTCTACGAGCAGTACTTC,TRBV7-8,TRBJ2-7,once,TRBD1
CASSIGQIQETQYF,TGCGCCAGCAGCATTGGACAAATTCAAGAGACCCAGTACTTC,TRBV5-1,TRBJ2-5,NA,NA
CASSLGLAGFTGELFF,TGTGCCAGCAGCTTGGGGCTAGCGGGGTTCACCGGGGAGCTGTTTTTT,TRBV11-2,TRBJ2-2,NA,TRBD2
CASSLVLGLDNNEQFF,TGCGCCAGCAGCTTAGTACTGGGACTCGATAACAATGAGCAGTTCTTC,TRBV4-1,TRBJ2-1,NA,NA
CASSQGGVGSYEQYF,TGCGCCAGCAGCCAAGGTGGAGTAGGTTCCTACGAGCAGTACTTC,TRBV4-1,TRBJ2-7,NA,NA
CSARRAETQYF,TGCAGTGCTAGGCGGGCTGAGACCCAGTACTTC,TRBV20-1,TRBJ2-5,NA,NA
CASSYSAGWNYGYTF,TGTGCCAGCAGTTACTCGGCAGGATGGAACTATGGCTACACCTTC,TRBV6-5,TRBJ1-2,NA,NA
CASSPRDRGVAFF,TGTGCCAGCAGTCCCAGGGACAGGGGGGTAGCTTTCTTT,TRBV6-6,TRBJ1-1,NA,TRBD1
CASSSGLAGGQETQYF,TGTGCCAGCAGCTCCGGACTAGCGGGGGGCCAAGAGACCCAGTACTTC,TRBV5-4,TRBJ2-5,NA,TRBD2
CASSLGGVPYEQYF,TGTGCCAGCAGCTTAGGGGGAGTTCCCTACGAGCAGTACTTC,TRBV5-6,TRBJ2-7,NA,NA
CASSDGDSGANVLTF,TGCGCCAGCAGTGACGGAGACTCTGGGGCCAACGTCCTGACTTTC,TRBV10-2,TRBJ2-6,NA,NA
CASSVDYRENEKLFF,TGTGCCAGCAGCGTAGACTACCGGGAGAATGAAAAACTGTTTTTT,TRBV9,TRBJ1-4,NA,NA
CASSYFPLGLRGGYTF,TGTGCCAGCAGTTACTTCCCTCTCGGGCTCCGCGGGGGCTACACCTTC,TRBV6-5,TRBJ1-2,NA,NA
CASSASSDTQYF,TGTGCCAGCAGCGCCTCATCGGATACGCAGTATTTT,TRBV5-6,TRBJ2-3,NA,NA